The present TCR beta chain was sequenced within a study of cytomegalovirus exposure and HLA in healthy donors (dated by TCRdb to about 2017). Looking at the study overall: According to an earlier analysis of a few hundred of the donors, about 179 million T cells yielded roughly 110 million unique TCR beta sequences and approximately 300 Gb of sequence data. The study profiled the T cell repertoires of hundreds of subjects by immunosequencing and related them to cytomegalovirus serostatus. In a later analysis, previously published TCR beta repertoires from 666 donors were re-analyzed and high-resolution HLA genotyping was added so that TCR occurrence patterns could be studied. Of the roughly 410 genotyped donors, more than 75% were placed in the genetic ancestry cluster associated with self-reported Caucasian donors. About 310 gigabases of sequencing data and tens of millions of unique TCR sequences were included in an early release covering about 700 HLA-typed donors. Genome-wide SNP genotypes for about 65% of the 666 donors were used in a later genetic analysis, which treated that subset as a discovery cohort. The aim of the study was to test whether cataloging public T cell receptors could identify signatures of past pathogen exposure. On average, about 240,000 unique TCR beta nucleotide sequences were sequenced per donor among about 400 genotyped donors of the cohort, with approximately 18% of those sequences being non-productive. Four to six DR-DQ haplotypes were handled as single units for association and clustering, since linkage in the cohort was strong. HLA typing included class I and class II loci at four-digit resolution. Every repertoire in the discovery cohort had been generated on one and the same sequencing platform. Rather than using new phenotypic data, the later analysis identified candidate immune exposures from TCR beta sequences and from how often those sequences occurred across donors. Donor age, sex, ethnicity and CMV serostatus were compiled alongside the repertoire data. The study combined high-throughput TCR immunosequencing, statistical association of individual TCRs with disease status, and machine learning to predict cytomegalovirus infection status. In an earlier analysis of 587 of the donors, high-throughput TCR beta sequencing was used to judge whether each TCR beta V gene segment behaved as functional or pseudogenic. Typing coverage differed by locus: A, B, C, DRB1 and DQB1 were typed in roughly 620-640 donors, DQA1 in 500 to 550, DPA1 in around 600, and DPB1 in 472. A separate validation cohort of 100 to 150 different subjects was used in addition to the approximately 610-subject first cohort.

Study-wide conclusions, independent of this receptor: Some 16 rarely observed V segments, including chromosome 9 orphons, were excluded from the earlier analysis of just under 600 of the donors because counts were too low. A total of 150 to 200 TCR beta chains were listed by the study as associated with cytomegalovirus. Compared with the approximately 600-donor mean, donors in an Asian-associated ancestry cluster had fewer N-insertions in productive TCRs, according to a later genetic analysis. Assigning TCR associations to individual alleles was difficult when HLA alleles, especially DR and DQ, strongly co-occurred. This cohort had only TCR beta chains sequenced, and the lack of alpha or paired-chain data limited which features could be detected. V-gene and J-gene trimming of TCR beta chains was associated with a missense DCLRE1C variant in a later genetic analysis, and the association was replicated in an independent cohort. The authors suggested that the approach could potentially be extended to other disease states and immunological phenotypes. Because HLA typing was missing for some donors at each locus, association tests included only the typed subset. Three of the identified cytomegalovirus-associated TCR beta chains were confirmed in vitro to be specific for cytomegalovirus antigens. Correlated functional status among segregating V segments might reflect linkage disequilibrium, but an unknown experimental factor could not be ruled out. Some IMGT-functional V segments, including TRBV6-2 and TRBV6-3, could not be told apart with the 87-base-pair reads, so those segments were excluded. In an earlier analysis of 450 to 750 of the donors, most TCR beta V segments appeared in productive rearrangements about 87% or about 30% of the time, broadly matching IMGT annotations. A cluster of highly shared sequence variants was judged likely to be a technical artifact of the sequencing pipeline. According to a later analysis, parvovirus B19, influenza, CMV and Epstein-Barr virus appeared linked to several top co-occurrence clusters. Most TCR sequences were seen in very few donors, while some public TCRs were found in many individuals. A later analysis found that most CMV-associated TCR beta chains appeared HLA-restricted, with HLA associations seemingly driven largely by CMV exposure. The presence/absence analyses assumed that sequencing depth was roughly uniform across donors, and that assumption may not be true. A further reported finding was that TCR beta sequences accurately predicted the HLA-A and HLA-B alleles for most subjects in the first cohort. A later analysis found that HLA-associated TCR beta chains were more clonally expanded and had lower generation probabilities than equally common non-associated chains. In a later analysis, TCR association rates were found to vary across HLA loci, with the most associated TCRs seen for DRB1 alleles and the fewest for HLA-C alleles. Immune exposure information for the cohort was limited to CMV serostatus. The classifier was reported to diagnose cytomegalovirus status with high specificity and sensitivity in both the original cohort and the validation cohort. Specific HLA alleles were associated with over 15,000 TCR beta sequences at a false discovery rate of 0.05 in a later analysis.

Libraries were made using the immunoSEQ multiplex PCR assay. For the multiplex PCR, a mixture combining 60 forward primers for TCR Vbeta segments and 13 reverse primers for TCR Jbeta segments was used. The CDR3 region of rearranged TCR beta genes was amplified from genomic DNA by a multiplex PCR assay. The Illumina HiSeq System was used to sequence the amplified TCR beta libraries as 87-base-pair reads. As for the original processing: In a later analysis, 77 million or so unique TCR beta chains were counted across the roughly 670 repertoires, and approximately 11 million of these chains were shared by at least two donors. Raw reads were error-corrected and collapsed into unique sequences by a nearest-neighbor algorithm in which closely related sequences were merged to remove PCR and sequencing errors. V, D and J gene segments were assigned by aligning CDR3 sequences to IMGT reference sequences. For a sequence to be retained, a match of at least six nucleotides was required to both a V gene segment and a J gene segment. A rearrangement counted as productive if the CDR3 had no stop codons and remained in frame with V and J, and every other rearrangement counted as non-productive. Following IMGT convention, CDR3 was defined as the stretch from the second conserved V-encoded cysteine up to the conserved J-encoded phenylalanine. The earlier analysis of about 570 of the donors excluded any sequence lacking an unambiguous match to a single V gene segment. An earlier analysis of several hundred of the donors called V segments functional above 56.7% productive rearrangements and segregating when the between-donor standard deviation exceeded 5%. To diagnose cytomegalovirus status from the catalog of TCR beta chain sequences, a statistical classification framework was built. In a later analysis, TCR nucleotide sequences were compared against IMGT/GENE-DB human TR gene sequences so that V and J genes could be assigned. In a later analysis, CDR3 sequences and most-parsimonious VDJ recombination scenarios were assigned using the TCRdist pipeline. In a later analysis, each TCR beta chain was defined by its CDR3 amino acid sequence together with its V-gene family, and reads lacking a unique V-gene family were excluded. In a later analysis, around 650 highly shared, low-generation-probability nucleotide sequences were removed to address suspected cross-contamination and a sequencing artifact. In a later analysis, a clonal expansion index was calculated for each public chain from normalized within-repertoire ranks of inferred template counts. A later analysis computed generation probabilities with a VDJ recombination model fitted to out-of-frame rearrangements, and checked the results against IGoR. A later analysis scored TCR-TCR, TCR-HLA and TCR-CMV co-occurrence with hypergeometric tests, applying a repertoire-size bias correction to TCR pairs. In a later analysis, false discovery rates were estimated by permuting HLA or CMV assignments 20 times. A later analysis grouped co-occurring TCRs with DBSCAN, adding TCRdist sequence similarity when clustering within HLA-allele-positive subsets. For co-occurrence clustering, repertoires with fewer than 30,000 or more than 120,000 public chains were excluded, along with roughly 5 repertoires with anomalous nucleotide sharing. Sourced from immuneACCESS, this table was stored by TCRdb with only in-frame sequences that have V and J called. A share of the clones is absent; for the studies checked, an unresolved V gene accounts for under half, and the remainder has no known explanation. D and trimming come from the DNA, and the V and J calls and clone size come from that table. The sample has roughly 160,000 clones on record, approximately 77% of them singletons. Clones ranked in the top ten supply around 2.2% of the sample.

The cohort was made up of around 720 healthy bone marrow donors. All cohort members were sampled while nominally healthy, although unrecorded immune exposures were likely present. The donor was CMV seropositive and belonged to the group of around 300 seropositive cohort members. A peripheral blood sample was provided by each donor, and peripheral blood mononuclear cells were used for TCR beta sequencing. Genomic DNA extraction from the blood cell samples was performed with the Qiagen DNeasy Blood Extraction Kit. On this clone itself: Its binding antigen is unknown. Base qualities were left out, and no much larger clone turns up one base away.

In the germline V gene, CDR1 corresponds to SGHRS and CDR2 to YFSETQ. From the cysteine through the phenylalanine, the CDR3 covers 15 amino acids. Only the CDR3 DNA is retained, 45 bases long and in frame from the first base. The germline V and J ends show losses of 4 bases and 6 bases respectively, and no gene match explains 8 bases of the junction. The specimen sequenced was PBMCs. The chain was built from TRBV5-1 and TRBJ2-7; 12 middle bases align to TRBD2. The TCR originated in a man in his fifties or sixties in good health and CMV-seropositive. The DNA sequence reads TGCGCCAGCAGCCTAATACCGACTAGCGGGGGCGAGCAGTACTTC. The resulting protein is CASSLIPTSGGEQYF.